The rows below give T cell receptor beta chains drawn from one sample of a study of blood T cell repertoires in COVID-19. Some clones are missing from TCRdb's copy, which holds only in-frame ones; the method was immunoSEQ multiplex PCR. The sample contains roughly 77,000 clones, 88% of which appear only once. Sequences were obtained from peripheral blood. The receptor source for this set is a human donor in a cohort sampled during active COVID-19. CDR3s include the opening cysteine and the closing phenylalanine or tryptophan. The D gene is left open where the match is weak. Only some rows state a clone size, as once, few, many or a class for expanded clones.

V gene	J gene	clone size	D gene	CDR3 protein	CDR3 DNA
TRBV7-8	TRBJ2-7	once	TRBD2	CASSSLGLAGPFEQYF	TGTGCCAGCAGCTCGTTGGGACTAGCGGGACCCTTCGAGCAGTACTTC
TRBV28	TRBJ1-2	NA	NA	CASSLRHDSPYYTF	TGTGCCAGCAGTTTACGGCACGACAGCCCCTACTACACCTTC
TRBV21-1	TRBJ2-5	NA	NA	CASSNRETQYF	TGTGCCAGCAGCAACAGAGAGACCCAGTACTTC
TRBV7-8	TRBJ1-2	once	NA	CASSLENSGEEQDYGYTF	TGTGCCAGCAGCTTAGAAAATTCAGGGGAAGAGCAGGACTATGGCTACACCTTC
TRBV11-3	TRBJ2-1	NA	NA	CASSRRGAEQFF	TGTGCCAGCAGCCGACGGGGGGCTGAGCAGTTCTTC
TRBV12-3/TRBV12-4	TRBJ1-2	once	TRBD1	CASRATGEHGYTF	TGTGCCAGCAGGGCGACAGGGGAGCATGGCTACACCTTC
TRBV28	TRBJ1-2	NA	TRBD1	CASNLGTGYYGYTF	TGTGCCAGCAACCTTGGGACAGGGTACTATGGCTACACCTTC
TRBV28	TRBJ1-1	NA	NA	CASSFRGGTEAFF	TGTGCCAGCAGTTTTCGAGGGGGCACTGAAGCTTTCTTT
TRBV2	TRBJ2-5	NA	TRBD1	CASSRDRKETQYF	TGTGCCAGCAGCCGGGACAGGAAAGAGACCCAGTACTTC
TRBV4-1	TRBJ2-3	NA	NA	CASSQDTRAGDTQYF	TGCGCCAGCAGCCAAGATACGAGGGCCGGAGATACGCAGTATTTT
TRBV5-1	TRBJ2-6	NA	TRBD1	CASSLGQGALGANVLTF	TGCGCCAGCAGCTTGGGTCAGGGGGCGCTTGGGGCCAACGTCCTGACTTTC
TRBV18	TRBJ1-2	NA	TRBD1	CASSSRPSGTGHTNYGYTF	TGTGCCAGCTCATCAAGACCATCCGGGACAGGGCACACTAACTATGGCTACACCTTC
TRBV6-4	TRBJ2-5	once	NA	CASSLNSQETQYF	TGTGCCAGCAGTTTAAACAGCCAAGAGACCCAGTACTTC
TRBV6-5	TRBJ1-3	NA	TRBD1	CASSPDRESGNTIYF	TGTGCCAGCAGCCCGGACAGGGAATCTGGAAACACCATATATTTT
TRBV4-1	TRBJ1-5	NA	NA	CASRKTGQGNQPQHF	TGCGCCAGCAGGAAAACAGGGCAAGGCAATCAGCCCCAGCATTTT
TRBV18	TRBJ1-6	NA	NA	CASRHHTESSYNSPLHF	TGTGCCAGCCGTCACCATACAGAGAGCTCCTATAATTCACCCCTCCACTTT
TRBV2	TRBJ2-1	NA	NA	CASSEGFYNEQFF	TGTGCCAGCAGTGAGGGCTTCTACAATGAGCAGTTCTTC
TRBV5-1	TRBJ1-1	once	TRBD1	CASSFDRGEAFF	TGCGCCAGCAGCTTCGACAGGGGTGAAGCTTTCTTT